The subject of this entry is one TCR beta chain. Its antigen is still unknown. The data stem from a study of OX40 agonist ivuxolimab in advanced cancers. Study in general: Dose-escalation subjects each had hepatocellular carcinoma, melanoma, renal cell or head and neck cancer. With a range of roughly 20 to 80, age averaged about 59 years, and about 80% were male.

Study observations and caveats: More expanded clones were found, on average, in CD8+ than in CD4+ T cells.

Clones were read by immunoSEQ multiplex PCR, and TCRdb kept only the in-frame ones, dropping some. The sample has some 33,000 clones, around 84% seen once. The receptor's source is an adult with an advanced solid tumor such as melanoma, head and neck, liver or kidney cancer. The sample consisted of CD4+ or CD8+ T cells sorted from blood, taken in a trial of the OX40 agonist ivuxolimab.

CDR3 DNA: TGTGCCAGCAGTGCTACAGTCATGCAAGATACGCAGTATTTT. Residues: CASSATVMQDTQYF. This rearrangement joins TRBV21-1 to TRBJ2-3; the D call TRBD1 from the table was never checked on the DNA. TRBV21-1 is labeled a pseudogene. The CDR3 sequence is 14 residues long.